The entry below gives a single T cell receptor (beta chain) sequence along with its context. Its antigen is unidentified. This sample was taken from a study of identifying expanded T cells in peripheral blood. Whole-study findings and limits: Roughly 1.2 clones differed between technical replicates, versus around 15 and 19 over time. Clone count variance between approximately 2-week samples rose with total template count.

The CDR3 sequence is 15 residues long. Germline V gene data show CDR1 as SSHAT and CDR2 as FNYEAQ (reference sequence). Trimming took 1 base from V and 5 from J, leaving 14 bases between them. The method was immunoSEQ multiplex PCR; TCRdb's version includes in-frame clones alone and lacks a portion of them. The repertoire has approximately 130,000 clones, 86% of them found once; the top ten carry 7% to 10%. No infections or other immune events were documented during collection. The sequence came from a person aged 18-70 years in good health. The sample comprised blood. J is TRBJ2-5 and V is TRBV7-7, with a possible D match to TRBD2 (6 bases). The CDR3 region is CASSLGGLAGETQYF. Here the CDR3 DNA reads TGTGCCAGCAGCTTAGGCGGACTGGCGGGGGAGACCCAGTACTTC.